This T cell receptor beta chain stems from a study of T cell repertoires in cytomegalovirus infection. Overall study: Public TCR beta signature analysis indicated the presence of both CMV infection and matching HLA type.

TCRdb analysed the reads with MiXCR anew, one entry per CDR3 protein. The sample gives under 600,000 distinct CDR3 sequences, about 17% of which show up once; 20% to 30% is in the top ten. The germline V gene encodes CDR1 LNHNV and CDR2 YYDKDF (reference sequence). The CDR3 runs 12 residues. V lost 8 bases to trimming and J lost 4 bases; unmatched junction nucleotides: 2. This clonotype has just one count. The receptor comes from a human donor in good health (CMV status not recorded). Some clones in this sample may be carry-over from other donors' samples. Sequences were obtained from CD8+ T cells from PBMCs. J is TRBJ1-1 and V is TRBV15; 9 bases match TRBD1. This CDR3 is CATQTGGTEAFF. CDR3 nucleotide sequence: TGTGCCACCCAGACAGGGGGCACTGAAGCTTTCTTT.